Shown below are 20 T cell receptor beta chains from a single sample sequenced in a study of blood T cell repertoires in COVID-19. Sequenced by immunoSEQ multiplex PCR; TCRdb stores in-frame clones only, minus some. This table holds approximately 360,000 clones, roughly 90% found once. The sequencing input was peripheral blood. Source of these receptors: a man in his forties with acute or convalescent COVID-19.

The genes are TRBV5-4 and TRBJ2-1, with D unclear. CDR3 length equals 15 residues. CDR1 SGHNT and CDR2 YYREEE come from the germline V gene (reference sequence). The germline V and J ends were trimmed by 0 bases and 8 bases, with 15 bases remaining between them. CDR3 protein: CASSLAGYDRDEQFF. The CDR3 bases are TGTGCCAGCAGCTTGGCCGGTTATGATCGGGATGAGCAGTTCTTC.

This clone appeared a single time. This chain uses TRBV6-5 with TRBJ1-2; D ambiguous. CDR3 length: 15 residues. Germline V gene sequence: CDR1 MNHEY, CDR2 SVGAGI. Trimming cost V 8 bases and J 8 bases, with 24 bases left between them. This CDR3 is CASQIRWAGSGGYTF. CDR3 bases: TGTGCCAGCCAAATCCGGTGGGCCGGATCGGGGGGCTACACCTTC.

This clone appeared a few times. The chain is built from TRBV10-3 and TRBJ2-3; the match to TRBD2 covers 10 bases. V was pared by 4 bases and J by 4 bases, with 2 bases of the junction left unmatched. Germline V gene data show CDR1 as ENHRY and CDR2 as SYGVKD. This CDR3 region has 14 residues. The CDR3 DNA reads as TGTGCCATCAGTGCAGCGGGAGGGCCAGATACGCAGTATTTT. Translated, it gives CAISAAGGPDTQYF.

The CDR3 reads CASSEESNSPLHF. The CDR3 DNA reads as TGTGCCAGCAGTGAGGAGTCGAATTCACCCCTCCACTTT. V usage is TRBV2 and J usage is TRBJ1-6; D gene uncertain. This CDR3 region has 13 residues. The V gene's germline CDR1 is SNHLY and CDR2 FYNNEI. Trimming cost V 3 bases and J 7 bases, with 7 bases left between them.

V gene TRBV18 combines with J gene TRBJ1-2; TRBD1 might be the D (5 bases). The CDR3 has 15 amino acids. V was clipped by 1 base and J by 2 bases, with 11 bases between them. Germline V gives CDR1 KGHSH, CDR2 LQKENI. The CDR3 DNA follows: TGTGCCAGCTCACCACAAAGGGGAGGGAACTATGGCTACACCTTC. This translates into CASSPQRGGNYGYTF.

The rearrangement uses TRBV2 and TRBJ1-2; weak D call: TRBD1 (5 bases). Trimming left V 9 bases short and J 7 bases short, with 12 bases between. This CDR3 has 11 amino acids. The germline V gene has CDR1 SNHLY and CDR2 FYNNEI. This CDR3 is CASSQDGGYTF. DNA for the CDR3: TGTGCCAGTTCACAGGACGGTGGCTACACCTTC.

Concerning this clone: This sample includes further DNA sequences coding for the same CDR3. The chain carries TRBV27 and TRBJ2-7; D gene ambiguous. The V and J ends lost 0 bases and 2 bases respectively, with 5 bases between them. The CDR3 is 13 residues long. Germline assignment: CDR1 MNHEY and CDR2 SMNVEV (reference sequence). CDR3 nucleotide sequence: TGTGCCAGCAGTTTATCTGGGCCCTACGAGCAGTACTTC. Translating gives CASSLSGPYEQYF.

The chain joins TRBV7-2 to TRBJ2-7; TRBD2 might be the D (6 bases). The CDR3 sequence is 15 residues long. The germline V gene has CDR1 SGHTA and CDR2 FQGNSA. Trimming cost V 5 bases and J 0 bases, with 14 bases left between them. In DNA, the CDR3 is TGTGCCAGCAGCCTCTCACCGGGAGTCTCCTACGAGCAGTACTTC. It is translated as CASSLSPGVSYEQYF.

The chain links TRBV24-1 to TRBJ2-2; 14 nucleotides align to TRBD2. Trimming took 4 bases from V and 4 from J; bases not matched to a gene: 4. From germline, CDR1 is KGHDR and CDR2 SFDVKD. The CDR3 spans 17 residues. The CDR3 coding sequence is TGTGCCACCAGTGACCGGACTAGCGGGGGGCCCACCGGGGAGCTGTTTTTT. Amino acid sequence: CATSDRTSGGPTGELFF.

This clone came up once. The gene calls are TRBV27 and TRBJ2-3, with a weak D call TRBD2 (5 bases). V lost 6 bases to trimming and J lost 5 bases, with 15 bases between them. The CDR3 runs to 14 residues. Germline CDR1 MNHEY, CDR2 SMNVEV (reference sequence). The CDR3 is CASSLQRGIDTQYF. The CDR3 DNA reads as TGTGCCAGCAGCTTACAACGAGGGATAGATACGCAGTATTTT.

This chain joins TRBV29-1 and TRBJ1-2; the D gene is possibly TRBD1 (6 bases). Germline CDR1 reads SQVTM; CDR2 reads ANQGSEA. V was trimmed by 6 bases and J by 0 bases, leaving 14 bases between them. This CDR3 comprises 14 residues. The CDR3 is CSVATGRANYGYTF. In nucleotides, the CDR3 is TGCAGCGTCGCCACAGGGAGAGCTAACTATGGCTACACCTTC.

The V and J genes are TRBV20-1 and TRBJ2-1; 8 bases match TRBD2. Germline lookup yields CDR1 DFQATT and CDR2 SNEGSKA (reference sequence). V was pared by 3 bases and J by 7 bases, with 11 bases of the junction left unmatched. The CDR3 sequence is 15 residues long. The CDR3 bases are TGCAGTGCTAGTTCGTACCAGCGGGAGACGAATGAGCAGTTCTTC. This translates into CSASSYQRETNEQFF.

The rearrangement joins TRBV28 to TRBJ1-1; possibly TRBD1 for D (5 bases). Per germline, CDR1 MDHEN and CDR2 SYDVKM. The CDR3 has 17 residues. Deletions cut 2 bases from V and 1 base from J, with 17 bases between. CDR3 nucleotides: TGTGCCAGCAGTTTAATAGTCTGGGCCAGGGAGAACACTGAAGCTTTCTTT. This gives the protein CASSLIVWARENTEAFF.

Notes on this clone: Other nucleotide sequences in the sample specify the same CDR3. The chain recombines TRBV29-1 with TRBJ1-1; TRBD1 might be the D (6 bases). The V and J ends lost 2 bases and 0 bases respectively, with 7 bases between them. Germline CDR1 reads SQVTM; CDR2 reads ANQGSEA. The CDR3 runs 13 residues. CDR3 amino acids: CSVETGLNTEAFF. The CDR3 DNA follows: TGCAGCGTTGAAACAGGGCTGAACACTGAAGCTTTCTTT. Full variable domain (rest looked up from reference TRBV29-1 and TRBJ1-1): SAVISQKPSRDICQRGTSLTIQCQVDSQVTMMFWYRQQPGQSLTLIATANQGSEATYESGFVIDKFPISRPNLTFSTLTVSNMSPEDSSIYLCSVETGLNTEAFFGQGTRLTVV.

The rearrangement links TRBV19 to TRBJ1-5; the match to TRBD1 covers 11 bases. Germline values: CDR1 LNHDA, CDR2 SQIVND (reference sequence). The CDR3 contains 17 residues. V lost 10 bases and J lost 0; bases outside the gene matches: 11. The CDR3 here is CATSGQGALRSNQPQHF. As DNA, the CDR3 is TGTGCCACAAGCGGACAGGGGGCGCTTCGTAGCAATCAGCCCCAGCATTTT.

This chain joins TRBV28 and TRBJ2-3; 10 bases agree with TRBD2. Germline assignment: CDR1 MDHEN and CDR2 SYDVKM. The CDR3 contains 17 residues. The ends lost 4 bases at V and 3 bases at J; junction bases unmatched: 10. The CDR3 DNA is TGTGCCAGCAGTTCCCGCCAACGGACTAGCGGAACAGATACGCAGTATTTT. It yields the protein CASSSRQRTSGTDTQYF. Using reference TRBV28 and TRBJ2-3 for the parts outside the CDR3, the full variable domain is DVKVTQSSRYLVKRTGEKVFLECVQDMDHENMFWYRQDPGLGLRLIYFSYDVKMKEKGDIPEGYSVSREKKERFSLILESASTNQTSMYLCASSSRQRTSGTDTQYFGPGTRLTVL.

The chain is built from TRBV18 and TRBJ2-7; 8 bases are shared with TRBD1. J lost 4 bases, V lost 3 bases, and 5 bases had no gene match. Germline CDR1 is KGHSH and CDR2 is LQKENI. The CDR3 loop spans 14 amino acids. The CDR3 is CASSPTGQAYEQYF. In DNA, the CDR3 is TGTGCCAGCTCACCCACGGGACAGGCATACGAGCAGTACTTC.

The chain combines TRBV9 with TRBJ2-2; the match to TRBD1 covers 10 bases. The CDR3 totals 16 residues. The germline V gene encodes CDR1 SGDLS and CDR2 YYNGEE. Trimming removed 3 bases from V and 3 bases from J; junction bases left unmatched: 5. CDR3 nucleotide sequence: TGTGCCAGCAGCGCTCGGACAGGGGGGTACACCGGGGAGCTGTTTTTT. Its translation is CASSARTGGYTGELFF.

The chain couples TRBV27 to TRBJ1-3; weak D call: TRBD1 (5 bases). Germline CDR1 is MNHEY and CDR2 is SMNVEV (reference sequence). This CDR3 is built from 14 residues. Deletions cut 4 bases from V and 1 base from J, with 8 bases between. The CDR3: CASSSPGSGNTIYF. DNA of the CDR3: TGTGCCAGCAGTTCGCCAGGGTCTGGAAACACCATATATTTT.

This clone has only a few counts. V and J are TRBV28 and TRBJ1-5; perhaps TRBD1 as D (6 bases). Trimming stripped 2 bases from V and 4 bases from J, with 15 bases between. Looked up from germline, CDR1 is MDHEN and CDR2 is SYDVKM. The CDR3 is made up of 16 amino acids. CDR3 protein: CASSLPQGLRNQPQHF. The CDR3 nucleotides are TGTGCCAGCAGTTTACCCCAGGGGCTTAGGAATCAGCCCCAGCATTTT.